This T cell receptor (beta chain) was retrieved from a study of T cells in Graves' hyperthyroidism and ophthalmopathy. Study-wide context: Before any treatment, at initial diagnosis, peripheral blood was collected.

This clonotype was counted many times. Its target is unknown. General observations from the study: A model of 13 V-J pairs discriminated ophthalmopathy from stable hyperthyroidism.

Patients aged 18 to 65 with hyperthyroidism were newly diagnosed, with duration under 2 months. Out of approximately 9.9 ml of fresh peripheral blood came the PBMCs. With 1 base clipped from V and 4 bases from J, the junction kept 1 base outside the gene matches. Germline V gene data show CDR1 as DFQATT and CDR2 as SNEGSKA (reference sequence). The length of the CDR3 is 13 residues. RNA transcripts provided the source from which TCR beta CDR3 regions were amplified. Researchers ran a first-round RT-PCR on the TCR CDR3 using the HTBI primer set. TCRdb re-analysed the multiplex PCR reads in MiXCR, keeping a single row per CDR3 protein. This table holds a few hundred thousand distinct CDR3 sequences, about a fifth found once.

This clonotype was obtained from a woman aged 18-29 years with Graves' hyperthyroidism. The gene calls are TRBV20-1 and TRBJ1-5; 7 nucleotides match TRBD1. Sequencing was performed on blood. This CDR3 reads CSARGDRNQPQHF. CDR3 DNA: TGCAGTGCTAGAGGGGACAGAAATCAGCCCCAGCATTTT.